One sample yielded the 17 T cell receptor beta chains listed below, sequenced in a study of cytomegalovirus exposure and HLA in healthy donors. The table came from immunoSEQ multiplex PCR; TCRdb's copy has only in-frame clones and leaves some out. The table records about 190,000 clones, about 80% of them present only once. Sequencing used PBMCs. Every receptor here comes from a man aged 18 to 30 in good health and CMV-seropositive.

The genes are TRBV29-1 and TRBJ2-6, with D perhaps TRBD1 (5 bases). The CDR3 contains 15 residues. The V gene lost 6 bases and the J gene lost 0 bases, with 12 bases spanning the gap. Germline CDR1 is SQVTM and CDR2 is ANQGSEA. The CDR3 bases are TGCAGCGTCGAAACAGGTTACTCTGGGGCCAACGTCCTGACTTTC. This gives the protein CSVETGYSGANVLTF.

This chain uses TRBV7-2 with TRBJ2-2; 13 bases fit TRBD2. Germline trimming cut 9 bases from V and 7 bases from J; bases unmatched to any gene: 5. Germline V lookup: CDR1 SGHTA, CDR2 FQGNSA. CDR3 length equals 14 residues. The CDR3 sequence: CASTSGRAGGELFF. CDR3 nucleotides: TGTGCCAGTACTAGCGGGAGGGCCGGCGGGGAGCTGTTTTTT. Combining the CDR3 with reference TRBV7-2 and TRBJ2-2 gives the whole variable domain GAGVSQSPSNKVTEKGKDVELRCDPISGHTALYWYRQSLGQGLEFLIYFQGNSAPDKSGLPSDRFSAERTGGSVSTLTIQRTQQEDSAVYLCASTSGRAGGELFFGEGSRLTVL.

The V call is TRBV29-1, the J call TRBJ2-1; D might be TRBD2 (6 bases). Germline V gene data show CDR1 as SQVTM and CDR2 as ANQGSEA. This CDR3 contains 15 residues. The V end lost 6 bases, the J end lost 11 bases, and 26 bases lay between the germline ends. CDR3 region: CSVPAPGGVNEKQFF. In DNA form, the CDR3 reads TGCAGCGTCCCAGCGCCAGGAGGGGTTAATGAGAAGCAGTTCTTC.

This chain connects TRBV5-1 to TRBJ2-7; tentatively, D is TRBD2 (5 bases). CDR1 is SGHRS and CDR2 is YFSETQ in the germline V gene. V was trimmed by 3 bases and J by 2 bases, leaving 9 bases between them. CDR3 length: 13 amino acids. The CDR3, as DNA: TGCGCCAGCAGCTCGGGATCGGCCTACGAGCAGTACTTC. Translated: CASSSGSAYEQYF.

The V call is TRBV19, the J call TRBJ2-7; TRBD2 agrees at 7 bases. The CDR3 has 15 residues. The J segment lost 0 bases and the V segment lost 6 bases, leaving 8 bases of the junction unmatched. Germline V lookup: CDR1 LNHDA, CDR2 SQIVND (reference sequence). CDR3 DNA sequence: TGTGCCAGTAGGAATCTAGCGGAGGGCTCCTACGAGCAGTACTTC. Its protein product is CASRNLAEGSYEQYF.

The chain couples TRBV9 to TRBJ2-3; 7 bases line up with TRBD2. The CDR3 contains 17 residues. Per the germline V gene, CDR1 is SGDLS and CDR2 is YYNGEE. After removal of 4 bases from V and 5 bases from J, the junction contained 16 bases not matched to a gene. CDR3 sequence reads: CASSQSLLANRGDTQYF. CDR3 in DNA: TGTGCCAGCAGCCAAAGCTTACTAGCGAATAGGGGAGATACGCAGTATTTT.

The V call is TRBV12-2, the J call TRBJ1-2. TRBV12-2 is noted as a pseudogene. This CDR3 comprises 15 residues. CDR3 region: CASRRAGVRNYGYTF. CDR3 DNA sequence: TGTGCAAGTCGCCGAGCGGGTGTGCGCAACTATGGCTACACCTTC.

This sequence joins TRBV7-9 and TRBJ2-1; a weak D match, TRBD2 (7 bases). The CDR3 runs to 17 residues. Trimming shortened V by 3 bases and J by 0 bases, and 15 bases separated the two germline ends. CDR1 is SEHNR and CDR2 is FQNEAQ in the germline V gene (reference sequence). CDR3 loop: CASSFDKGGSSYNEQFF. The CDR3 DNA is TGTGCCAGCAGCTTTGATAAGGGGGGGAGCTCCTACAATGAGCAGTTCTTC.

CDR3 region: CASSPKDSGGSAEAFF. CDR3 coding DNA: TGTGCCAGCTCACCAAAGGACTCAGGGGGCAGCGCTGAAGCTTTCTTT. This chain uses TRBV18 with TRBJ1-1, with 8 bases lining up with TRBD1. The V segment lost 2 bases and the J segment 6 bases; nucleotides outside the gene matches: 11. The CDR3 consists of 16 residues. Germline V lookup: CDR1 KGHSH, CDR2 LQKENI.

This sequence joins TRBV18 and TRBJ2-3, with 14 bases aligning to TRBD2. CDR3 size: 18 residues. CDR1 and CDR2 (germline): KGHSH, LQKENI. With V trimmed by 3 bases and J by 0 bases, 5 bases remained unmatched. In DNA, the CDR3 is TGTGCCAGCTCACCGGGGACTAGCGGGAGTGAGAGCACAGATACGCAGTATTTT. Amino acid sequence: CASSPGTSGSESTDTQYF.

The chain couples TRBV30 to TRBJ2-7; TRBD1 matches 8 bases. This CDR3 is 14 amino acids long. CDR1 and CDR2 from the germline V gene are GTSNPN and SVGIG (reference sequence). With 5 bases clipped from V and 5 bases from J, the junction kept 11 bases outside the gene matches. CDR3 region: CAWDKDRAAHEQYF. CDR3 bases: TGTGCCTGGGATAAGGACAGGGCCGCCCACGAGCAGTACTTC.

This clone was counted a single time. This chain connects TRBV5-4 to TRBJ2-4, with D possibly being TRBD2 (5 bases). The CDR3 covers 16 residues. Germline assignment: CDR1 SGHNT and CDR2 YYREEE (reference sequence). Trimming took off 0 bases at V and 3 bases at J, with 13 bases between the two ends. The CDR3 here is CASSLDRGMYKNIQYF. The CDR3, as DNA: TGTGCCAGCAGCTTGGACCGGGGAATGTACAAAAACATTCAGTACTTC.

The chain recombines TRBV18 with TRBJ2-7, with TRBD1 matching 9 bases. The length of the CDR3 is 14 residues. Per the germline V gene, CDR1 is KGHSH and CDR2 is LQKENI. Losses at the gene ends were 4 bases for V and 1 base for J; bases not matched to a gene: 2. The DNA for the CDR3 is TGTGCCAGCTCACGGGACAGGGCTTCCTACGAGCAGTACTTC. It encodes CASSRDRASYEQYF.

This clone was picked up many times. The chain uses TRBV30 and TRBJ2-5; tentatively, D is TRBD2 (5 bases). The V end lost 7 bases, the J end lost 1 base, and 10 bases lay between the germline ends. Germline values: CDR1 GTSNPN, CDR2 SVGIG (reference sequence). The CDR3 totals 12 residues. In DNA form, the CDR3 reads TGTGCCTCCAGAGGGTCCCAAGAGACCCAGTACTTC. This translates into CASRGSQETQYF. The full variable domain, completed using reference TRBV30 and TRBJ2-5, is SQTIHQWPATLVQPVGSPLSLECTVEGTSNPNLYWYRQAAGRGLQLLFYSVGIGQISSEVPQNLSASRPQDRQFILSSKKLLLSDSGFYLCASRGSQETQYFGPGTRLLVL.

This clone was recorded a few times. V is TRBV6-6 and J is TRBJ2-7; the D is unclear. The V end was cut by 0 bases, the J end by 7 bases, with 4 bases between. CDR3 length: 11 amino acids. CDR1 and CDR2 from the germline V gene are MNHNY and SVGAGI (reference sequence). The CDR3 here is CASSYSLEQYF. The CDR3 DNA follows: TGTGCCAGCAGTTACTCACTGGAGCAGTACTTC.

This chain uses TRBV10-2 with TRBJ2-7; 7 positions agree with TRBD2. CDR1 is WSHSY, CDR2 SAAADI, per germline. The CDR3 has 15 residues. With V trimmed by 3 bases and J by 2 bases, 7 bases remained unmatched. CDR3 sequence reads: CASSEYPLATYEQYF. The CDR3 bases are TGCGCCAGCAGTGAATACCCACTAGCGACCTACGAGCAGTACTTC.

This chain connects TRBV15 to TRBJ2-1, with TRBD2 matching 12 bases. V lost 4 bases to trimming and J lost 9 bases; unmatched junction nucleotides: 7. Germline CDR1 reads LNHNV; CDR2 reads YYDKDF (reference sequence). CDR3 length: 15 amino acids. CDR3 sequence (DNA): TGTGCCACCAGCAATAGCCTAGCGGGAGGGTCTGAGCAGTTCTTC. The encoded protein is CATSNSLAGGSEQFF.